This entry lists 5 T cell receptor beta chains sequenced from one sample in a study of T cells in localized non-small cell lung cancer. Some clones are missing from TCRdb's copy, which holds only in-frame ones; the method was immunoSEQ multiplex PCR. The table lists more than 25,000 clones, 75% to 90% of them singletons. The sequencing used peripheral blood, collected before any cancer treatment. These receptors were collected from a woman aged 40-69 years with stage I lung adenocarcinoma.

On this clone itself: Other nucleotide sequences in the sample specify the same CDR3. The gene calls are TRBV7-2 and TRBJ2-1; possible D gene TRBD2, 7 bases. This CDR3 has 15 amino acids. From germline, CDR1 is SGHTA and CDR2 FQGNSA. V was shortened by 0 bases and J by 2 bases, with 8 bases between the two germline ends. The CDR3 protein is CASSLAGGPYNEQFF. The CDR3, as DNA: TGTGCCAGCAGCTTAGCGGGGGGGCCCTACAATGAGCAGTTCTTC.

The rearrangement joins TRBV5-5 to TRBJ2-6; D ambiguous. Trimming cost V 2 bases and J 3 bases, with 12 bases left between them. Looked up from germline, CDR1 is SGHKS and CDR2 is YYEKEE (reference sequence). This CDR3 comprises 16 residues. Here the CDR3 DNA reads TGTGCCAGCAGCTTCAGGATGAGTAGTGGGGCCAACGTCCTGACTTTC. It yields the protein CASSFRMSSGANVLTF.

The chain joins TRBV9 to TRBJ2-1; D could derive from TRBD1 or TRBD2 (5 bases each). V dropped 3 bases and J dropped 3 bases, with 10 bases sitting between them. The CDR3 totals 14 residues. Germline CDR1 SGDLS, CDR2 YYNGEE. The CDR3 bases are TGTGCCAGCAGCGCCCCGGGGCGCTACAATGAGCAGTTCTTC. This sequence encodes CASSAPGRYNEQFF.

This clone was counted only a few times. The V gene is TRBV27, the J gene TRBJ1-1; possible D gene TRBD1, 6 bases. The germline gives CDR1 MNHEY, CDR2 SMNVEV (reference sequence). V shed 0 bases and J shed 7 bases, with 12 bases lying between them. This CDR3 region has 14 residues. The CDR3 DNA reads TGTGCCAGCAGTTTATCGCGGGGGCGGAATGAAGCTTTCTTT. This translates into CASSLSRGRNEAFF.

The rearrangement uses TRBV5-1 and TRBJ1-6; the D is unclear. Between the trimmed V and J ends, which lost 2 bases and 8 bases, there was a span of 8 bases. The CDR3 length is 13 residues. CDR1 is SGHRS and CDR2 is YFSETQ in the germline V gene. The CDR3 coding sequence is TGCGCCAGCAGCTTTCAGAGGGATTCACCCCTCCACTTT. It codes for CASSFQRDSPLHF.